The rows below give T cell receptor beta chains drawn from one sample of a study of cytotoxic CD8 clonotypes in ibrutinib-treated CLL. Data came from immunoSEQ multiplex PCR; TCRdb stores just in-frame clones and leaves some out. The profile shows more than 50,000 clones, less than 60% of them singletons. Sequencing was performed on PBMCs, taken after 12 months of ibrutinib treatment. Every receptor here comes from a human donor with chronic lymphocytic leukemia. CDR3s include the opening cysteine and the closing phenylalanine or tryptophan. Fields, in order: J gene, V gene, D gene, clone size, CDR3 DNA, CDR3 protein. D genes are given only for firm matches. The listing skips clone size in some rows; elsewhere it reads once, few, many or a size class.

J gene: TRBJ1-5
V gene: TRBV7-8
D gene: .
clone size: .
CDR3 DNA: TGTGCCAGCAGCTTAAGTCGACTAGGGTTCCGAGAGGCAGGCCATCAGCCCCAGCATTTT
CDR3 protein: CASSLSRLGFREAGHQPQHF

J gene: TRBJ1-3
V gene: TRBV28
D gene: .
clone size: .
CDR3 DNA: TGTGCCAGCGACCGGCCCGGGGTAGGAAACACCATATATTTT
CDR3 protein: CASDRPGVGNTIYF

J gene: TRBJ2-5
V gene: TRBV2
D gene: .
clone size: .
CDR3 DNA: TGTGCCAGCATCGGCTGGGAGACCCAGTACTTC
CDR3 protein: CASIGWETQYF

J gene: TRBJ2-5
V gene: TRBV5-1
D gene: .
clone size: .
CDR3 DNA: TGCGCCAGCAGCTTAAAGGAGACCCAGTACTTC
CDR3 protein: CASSLKETQYF

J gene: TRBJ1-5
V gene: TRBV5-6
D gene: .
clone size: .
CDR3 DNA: TGTGCCAGCAGCTTGGGGCCCGCGCCGCAGCCCCAGCATTTT
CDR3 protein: CASSLGPAPQPQHF

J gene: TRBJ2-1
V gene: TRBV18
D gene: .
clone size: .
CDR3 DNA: TGTGCCAGCTCACCACCGCCTTCCAATGAGCAGTTCTTC
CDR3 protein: CASSPPPSNEQFF

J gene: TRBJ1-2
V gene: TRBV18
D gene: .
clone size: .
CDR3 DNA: TGTGCCAGCTCACCAAGAGGACCAAGGTACTATGGCTACACCTTC
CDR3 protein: CASSPRGPRYYGYTF

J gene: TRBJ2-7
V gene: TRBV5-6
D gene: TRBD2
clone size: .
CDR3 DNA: TGTGCCAGCAGGTGGGCGGGGCGGGAGGAGTACGAGCAGTACTTC
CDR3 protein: CASRWAGREEYEQYF

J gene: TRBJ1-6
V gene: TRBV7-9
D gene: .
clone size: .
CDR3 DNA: TGTGCCAGCAGTCCCGATGGGGGAGCACCCCTCCACTTT
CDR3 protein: CASSPDGGAPLHF

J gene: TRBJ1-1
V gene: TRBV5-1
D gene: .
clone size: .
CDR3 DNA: TGCGCCAGCTTTCAGGGGAATGCGAACACTGAAGCTTTCTTT
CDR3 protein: CASFQGNANTEAFF

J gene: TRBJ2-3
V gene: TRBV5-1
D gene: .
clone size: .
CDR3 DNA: TGCGCCAGCAGCTTGGTGTTAAGCACAGATACGCAGTATTTT
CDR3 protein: CASSLVLSTDTQYF

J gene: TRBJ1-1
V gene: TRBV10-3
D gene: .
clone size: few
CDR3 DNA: TGTGCCAGCACTCCGGACGTGAACACTGAAGCTTTCTTT
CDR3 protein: CASTPDVNTEAFF

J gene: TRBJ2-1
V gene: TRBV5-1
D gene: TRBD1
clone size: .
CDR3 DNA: TGCGCCAGCAGCTACGGACAGGGGGTCAATGAGCAGTTCTTC
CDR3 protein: CASSYGQGVNEQFF

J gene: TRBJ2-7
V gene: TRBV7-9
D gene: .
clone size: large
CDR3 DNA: TGTGCCAGCAGCTTCGGGGCCTCCTACGAGCAGTACTTC
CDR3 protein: CASSFGASYEQYF

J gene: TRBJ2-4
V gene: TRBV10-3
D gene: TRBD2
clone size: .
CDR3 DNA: TGTGCCAGCAGTGAAGCGGGGGGCACCAGGACCGTCTACTTC
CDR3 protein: CASSEAGGTRTVYF